Following are 8 T cell receptor beta chains from one sample sequenced in a study of HIV-infected children after antiretroviral therapy interruption. Treatment reported: PENTA 11 planned treatment interruption arm or continuous ART arm. The TCR library was built from RNA with a 3' RACE protocol and unique molecular identifiers. TCRdb re-derived calls from the 3' RACE reads in MiXCR, one entry per CDR3 protein. The data contain more than 75,000 distinct CDR3 sequences, 6.9% of them singletons. Material: CD45RA+ CD4+ T cells from PBMCs, pooled from several time points, obtained from a donor given antiretroviral therapy, either interrupted or continuous. The sample's subset: naive CD4+ CD45RA+ CD45RO- T cells. The origin of the receptors is a pool of human donors with HIV.

This clonotype showed up just a few times. V gene TRBV2 combines with J gene TRBJ1-5; D is ambiguous. In germline, CDR1 is SNHLY, CDR2 FYNNEI. Trimming removed 4 bases at V and 1 base at J, with 8 bases between. This CDR3 region has 14 residues. In DNA, the CDR3 is TGTGCCAGCAGTGTGGGTGGGAGCAATCAGCCCCAGCATTTT. This encodes CASSVGGSNQPQHF.

In its sample, this clonotype was seen many times. The chain couples TRBV5-1 to TRBJ2-7, with a weak D call TRBD2 (5 bases). The length of the CDR3 is 15 residues. Trimming removed 6 bases at V and 2 bases at J, with 18 bases between. Germline CDR1 reads SGHRS; CDR2 reads YFSETQ. CDR3 sequence reads: CASTWEPGNPYEQYF. The DNA of the CDR3 is TGCGCCAGCACGTGGGAGCCGGGGAACCCCTACGAGCAGTACTTC.

The sample holds many counts of this clonotype. V gene TRBV3-1 combines with J gene TRBJ2-7, with D perhaps TRBD2 (6 bases). The CDR3 sequence is 14 residues long. V lost 6 bases and J lost 11, with 23 bases in between. Germline V gene data show CDR1 as LGHDT and CDR2 as YNNKEL (reference sequence). CDR3 in amino acids: CASRQNRSGRPKYF. DNA for the CDR3: TGTGCCAGCAGACAAAACAGATCTGGGAGGCCAAAGTACTTC.

This clonotype has at least ten counts. V and J are TRBV19 and TRBJ1-3; D ambiguous. CDR1 and CDR2 from the germline V gene are LNHDA and SQIVND (reference sequence). V was cut by 3 bases and J by 4 bases, with 16 bases left in between. CDR3 length: 16 residues. The CDR3 sequence is CASSMLWGRGGNTIYF. CDR3 in DNA: TGTGCCAGTAGTATGCTGTGGGGTCGTGGAGGAAACACCATATATTTT. Full variable domain (missing parts from reference TRBV19 and TRBJ1-3): DGGITQSPKYLFRKEGQNVTLSCEQNLNHDAMYWYRQDPGQGLRLIYYSQIVNDFQKGDIAEGYSVSREKKESFPLTVTSAQKNPTAFYLCASSMLWGRGGNTIYFGEGSWLTVV.

Ten or more counts support this clonotype. V and J are TRBV5-4 and TRBJ2-5, with 9 nucleotides matching TRBD1. Germline V lookup: CDR1 SGHNT, CDR2 YYREEE (reference sequence). This CDR3 has 16 residues. V was clipped by 3 bases and J by 3 bases; unmatched bases: 9. The CDR3 here is CASSSPRGQGKETQYF. DNA of the CDR3: TGTGCCAGCAGCTCACCCCGGGGACAGGGCAAAGAGACCCAGTACTTC. Full variable domain (outside the CDR3, taken from reference TRBV5-4 and TRBJ2-5): ETGVTQSPTHLIKTRGQQVTLRCSSQSGHNTVSWYQQALGQGPQFIFQYYREEENGRGNFPPRFSGLQFPNYSSELNVNALELDDSALYLCASSSPRGQGKETQYFGPGTRLLVL.

This clonotype was counted at least ten times. V gene TRBV7-9 combines with J gene TRBJ1-1, with 9 bases lining up with TRBD1. The CDR3 is made up of 14 amino acids. The germline V gene encodes CDR1 SEHNR and CDR2 FQNEAQ (reference sequence). V lost 3 bases and J lost 7; bases outside the gene matches: 6. The CDR3 is CASSLGTGTGEAFF. In nucleotides, the CDR3 is TGTGCCAGCAGCTTGGGGACAGGGACAGGTGAAGCTTTCTTT.

This clonotype has ten or more counts. The chain combines TRBV6-5 with TRBJ1-1, with a tentative D call TRBD1 (5 bases). V lost 6 bases and J lost 1, with 12 bases in between. Germline-derived CDR1 and CDR2 are MNHEY and SVGAGI. The CDR3 consists of 14 residues. CDR3 sequence (DNA): TGTGCCAGCAGCCCGGACACCAGGAACACTGAAGCTTTCTTT. Translating it yields CASSPDTRNTEAFF.

This clonotype showed up just a few times. This sequence joins TRBV5-1 and TRBJ2-1; D remains ambiguous. CDR3 size: 15 residues. From germline, CDR1 is SGHRS and CDR2 YFSETQ. Trimming left V 1 base short and J 3 bases short, with 11 bases between. CDR3 region: CASSLLSYSYNEQFF. CDR3 coding DNA: TGCGCCAGCAGCTTGCTGAGCTACAGCTACAATGAGCAGTTCTTC. Full variable domain (remainder filled in from reference TRBV5-1 and TRBJ2-1): KAGVTQTPRYLIKTRGQQVTLSCSPISGHRSVSWYQQTPGQGLQFLFEYFSETQRNKGNFPGRFSGRQFSNSRSEMNVSTLELGDSALYLCASSLLSYSYNEQFFGPGTRLTVL.